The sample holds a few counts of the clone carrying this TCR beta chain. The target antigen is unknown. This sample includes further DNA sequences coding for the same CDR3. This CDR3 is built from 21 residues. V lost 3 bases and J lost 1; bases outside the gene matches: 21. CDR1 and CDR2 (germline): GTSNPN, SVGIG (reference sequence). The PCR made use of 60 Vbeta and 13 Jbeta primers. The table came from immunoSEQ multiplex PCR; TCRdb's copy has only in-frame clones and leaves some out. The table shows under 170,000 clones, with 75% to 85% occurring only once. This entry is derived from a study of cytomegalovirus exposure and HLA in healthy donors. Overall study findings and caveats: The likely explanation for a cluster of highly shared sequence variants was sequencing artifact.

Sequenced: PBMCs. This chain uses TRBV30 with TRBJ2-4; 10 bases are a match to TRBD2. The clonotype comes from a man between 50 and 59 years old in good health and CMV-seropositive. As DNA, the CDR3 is TGTGCCTGGAGGAACCCGCGAAGGACTAGCGGCAGAGGATCGGCCAAAAACATTCAGTACTTC. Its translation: CAWRNPRRTSGRGSAKNIQYF. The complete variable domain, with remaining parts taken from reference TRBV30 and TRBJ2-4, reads SQTIHQWPATLVQPVGSPLSLECTVEGTSNPNLYWYRQAAGRGLQLLFYSVGIGQISSEVPQNLSASRPQDRQFILSSKKLLLSDSGFYLCAWRNPRRTSGRGSAKNIQYFGAGTRLSVL.